Described below is a single TCR beta chain sequence and its context. This sample is part of a study of blood T cell repertoires in COVID-19. Overall study: Both acute and convalescent COVID-19 samples were obtained from the United States, Italy and Spain. PBMCs, B-cell-depleted T cells, or T cells provided the cDNA or gDNA that made up the material.

Authors' methods: The assay estimated nucleated cells by amplifying reference gene primers. Sequenced by immunoSEQ multiplex PCR; TCRdb stores in-frame clones only, minus some. Clone size and V and J calls were adopted from that table, with D and trimming inferred from the DNA. The sample records roughly 340,000 clones, about 90% being singletons. This CDR3 spans 14 amino acids. Germline CDR1 reads MNHEY; CDR2 reads SMNVEV (reference sequence). Trimming at V came to 5 bases and at J to 0 bases, leaving 2 bases not matched to a gene. This TCR derives from a woman between 50 and 59 years old with COVID-19, enrolled during active disease. The specimen was peripheral blood. V and J are TRBV27 and TRBJ2-3; 7 bases agree with TRBD2. CDR3 sequence: CASSPGGSTDTQYF. CDR3 bases: TGTGCCAGCAGTCCCGGGGGGAGCACAGATACGCAGTATTTT.